Presented here are 12 T cell receptor beta chains from one specimen sequenced in a study of CD4 T cells in relation to SARS-CoV-2 and coronaviruses. These receptors have no known antigen. The protocol was immunoSEQ multiplex PCR, while the TCRdb copy is restricted to in-frame clones and leaves out a portion. The sample carries tens of thousands of clones, under 85% recorded once. The sequenced sample was memory CD4+ T cells from PBMCs, cultured in vitro. These receptors originate from an adult with COVID-19.

The J gene is TRBJ2-5, the V gene TRBV5-1; TRBD1 is a possible D gene (7 bases). Germline-derived CDR1 and CDR2 are SGHRS and YFSETQ. The CDR3 runs 15 residues. The germline V and J ends were trimmed by 3 bases and 5 bases, with 17 bases remaining between them. As DNA, the CDR3 is TGCGCCAGCAGCTCGGGGGACAGATCAGGGGAGACCCAGTACTTC. Its translation is CASSSGDRSGETQYF.

This rearrangement joins TRBV18 to TRBJ2-7; D remains ambiguous. In germline, CDR1 is KGHSH, CDR2 LQKENI. V lost 3 bases to trimming and J lost 3 bases, with 15 bases between them. This CDR3 contains 15 residues. The CDR3 DNA is TGTGCCAGCTCACCCTCGATGGCCGACGGCTACGAGCAGTACTTC. Its protein product is CASSPSMADGYEQYF.

V and J are TRBV27 and TRBJ2-3; TRBD1 aligns across 9 bases. This CDR3 spans 16 amino acids. The germline CDR1 and CDR2 sequences are MNHEY and SMNVEV (reference sequence). J gave up 1 base and V 6 bases, and 8 bases lay outside the gene matches. CDR3 loop: CASSDLGQGGTDTQYF. The CDR3, as DNA: TGTGCCAGCAGCGACCTGGGACAGGGCGGCACAGATACGCAGTATTTT.

The CDR3 coding sequence is TGTGCCAGCAGTTACACTGGGACAGGGGAAGCTTTCTTT. Translation gives CASSYTGTGEAFF. The chain recombines TRBV6-5 with TRBJ1-1; TRBD1 matches 9 bases. J was trimmed by 8 bases and V by 2 bases; bases with no gene match: 3. From germline, CDR1 is MNHEY and CDR2 SVGAGI. The CDR3 consists of 13 residues.

This CDR3 is CASNLVSEGHRQFF. The CDR3, as DNA: TGCGCCAGCAATCTGGTGTCGGAGGGCCACCGGCAGTTCTTC. The rearrangement links TRBV5-1 to TRBJ2-1; D might be TRBD2 (6 bases). Germline-derived CDR1 and CDR2 are SGHRS and YFSETQ. Trimming stripped 6 bases from V and 12 bases from J, with 22 bases between. This CDR3 has 14 residues.

The chain is built from TRBV12-5 and TRBJ2-1; TRBD2 matches at 9 bases. The CDR3 extends over 15 amino acids. J gave up 9 bases and V 3 bases, and 9 bases lay outside the gene matches. The V gene's germline CDR1 is LGHNT and CDR2 FRNRAP. The CDR3 DNA is TGTGCTAGTGGTTTCGTCGCGGGAGGGCCCGGTGAGCAGTTCTTC. It codes for CASGFVAGGPGEQFF.

The chain has TRBV19 and TRBJ1-2; possibly TRBD1 for D (5 bases). The CDR3 contains 15 residues. Per the germline V gene, CDR1 is LNHDA and CDR2 is SQIVND (reference sequence). Trimming took 10 bases from V and 1 from J, leaving 19 bases between them. The CDR3: CATKTPGPFNYGYTF. The CDR3 coding sequence is TGTGCCACAAAGACACCGGGGCCTTTTAACTATGGCTACACCTTC.

The chain uses TRBV7-2 and TRBJ2-1; TRBD2 aligns across 8 bases. In germline, CDR1 is SGHTA, CDR2 FQGNSA. J gave up 4 bases and V 5 bases, and 7 bases lay outside the gene matches. This CDR3 has 15 residues. The chain's CDR3 is CASSPGTSLYNEQFF. CDR3 DNA: TGTGCCAGCAGCCCCGGGACTAGTCTTTACAATGAGCAGTTCTTC. Filled out from reference TRBV7-2 and TRBJ2-1, the complete variable domain reads GAGVSQSPSNKVTEKGKDVELRCDPISGHTALYWYRQSLGQGLEFLIYFQGNSAPDKSGLPSDRFSAERTGGSVSTLTIQRTQQEDSAVYLCASSPGTSLYNEQFFGPGTRLTVL.

This chain uses TRBV28 with TRBJ1-3, with 7 bases that match TRBD1. V lost 6 bases and J lost 2; bases outside the gene matches: 4. CDR3 length: 14 amino acids. Germline-derived CDR1 and CDR2 are MDHEN and SYDVKM. The CDR3 bases are TGTGCCAGCAGGCGACAGGGTACTGGAAACACCATATATTTT. Translating gives CASRRQGTGNTIYF.

This chain uses TRBV6-5 with TRBJ2-1, with D possibly called TRBD1 or TRBD2 (5 bases each). Trimming took off 5 bases at V and 2 bases at J, with 13 bases between the two ends. This CDR3 has 15 amino acids. Germline-derived CDR1 and CDR2 are MNHEY and SVGAGI. CDR3 sequence reads: CASSRVMGAYNEQFF. In DNA, the CDR3 is TGTGCCAGCAGTAGGGTAATGGGGGCCTACAATGAGCAGTTCTTC.

The V call is TRBV7-2, the J call TRBJ2-1; weak D call: TRBD2 (5 bases). Germline values: CDR1 SGHTA, CDR2 FQGNSA. Trimming removed 3 bases from V and 7 bases from J, with 7 bases in between. CDR3 length: 12 residues. CDR3 in amino acids: CASSFRGNEQFF. The CDR3 nucleotides are TGTGCCAGCAGCTTTAGAGGGAATGAGCAGTTCTTC.

The chain links TRBV29-1 to TRBJ2-3; maybe TRBD2 (6 bases). This CDR3 contains 15 residues. The V end was cut by 0 bases, the J end by 0 bases, with 10 bases between. Germline V lookup: CDR1 SQVTM, CDR2 ANQGSEA. The CDR3 bases are TGCAGCGTTGAAGATGTACGGGAGAGCACAGATACGCAGTATTTT. Its translation is CSVEDVRESTDTQYF.